This T cell receptor beta chain came from a study of T cell responses to AZD1222 COVID-19 vaccine. Points from the study as a whole: CD4 TCRs covered the whole spike, strongest at regions 160-218 and 743-854. Sampling captured repertoires only after the peak T cell response. Spike-specific TCR repertoires showed rising breadth and depth after two AZD1222 doses.

Some clones are missing from TCRdb's copy, which holds only in-frame ones; the method was immunoSEQ multiplex PCR. The table has 100,000 or so clones, approximately 86% seen once. Unmatched junction bases numbered 2, after V lost 0 bases and J lost 5 bases. This CDR3 has 14 residues. CDR1 SGDLS and CDR2 YYNGEE come from the germline V gene. Concerning this clone itself: Its antigen remains unknown.

The TCR comes from an adult in good health. The specimen comprised peripheral blood, sampled on day 0 of AZD1222 vaccination. The V call is TRBV9, the J call TRBJ2-7, with 10 bases identical to TRBD2. The CDR3 DNA is TGTGCCAGCAGCGTAGGAGCGGGAGGGAACGAGCAGTACTTC. It is translated as CASSVGAGGNEQYF.